Sequencing of this TCR beta chain was carried out in a study of T cell repertoires in ileal Crohn's disease. CDR1 SGDLS and CDR2 YYNGEE come from the germline V gene. The CDR3 is 15 residues long. V shed 3 bases, J shed 9 bases, and the junction held 6 bases outside the gene matches. TCRdb's table, derived via immunoSEQ multiplex PCR, lists solely in-frame clones and lacks some. The sample records roughly 16,000 clones, just over 90% being singletons. The clonotype was recovered from an adult with Crohn's disease. V and J are TRBV9 and TRBJ2-1; 13 nucleotides line up with TRBD2. Input material: ileal tissue. The CDR3 spells CASSGRLAGGSEQFF. The DNA for the CDR3 is TGTGCCAGCAGCGGCAGACTAGCGGGGGGTAGTGAGCAGTTCTTC.